This passage covers 23 T cell receptor beta chains from one sample sequenced in a study of control samples from healthy donors and cancer patients (dated by TCRdb to the early 2020s). Receptors were amplified or captured by the immunoSEQ multiplex PCR assay. TCRdb provides this immuneACCESS table in a form limited to in-frame rearrangements. Some clones are lacking; in checked studies, under half of them reflect an unresolved V gene, and why the rest are absent is not known. The sample records 77,000 or so clones, about nine tenths of which are singletons. The ten top clones hold 15% to 19% of the sample. Specimen: blood. The receptors were gathered from a man aged 25-45 years in good health.

This clone was seen a few times. The CDR3 reads CASSQRGKNRYGYTF. The DNA of the CDR3 is TGTGCCAGCAGCCAACGGGGGAAGAATAGGTATGGCTACACCTTC. This chain connects TRBV28 to TRBJ1-2; D perhaps matches TRBD1 (5 bases). Trimming shortened V by 6 bases and J by 5 bases, and 19 bases separated the two germline ends. From germline, CDR1 is MDHEN and CDR2 SYDVKM. The CDR3 length is 15 residues.

This clone was seen a single time. The chain carries TRBV4-1 and TRBJ2-7; 7 nucleotides line up with TRBD1. The CDR3 has 15 residues. The ends lost 3 bases at V and 0 bases at J; junction bases unmatched: 5. Germline lookup yields CDR1 MGHRA and CDR2 YSYEKL. CDR3 loop: CASSQQQGSSYEQYF. CDR3 DNA sequence: TGCGCCAGCAGCCAGCAACAGGGGAGCTCCTACGAGCAGTACTTC.

V gene TRBV18 combines with J gene TRBJ2-7, with no clear D. CDR1 KGHSH and CDR2 LQKENI come from the germline V gene. V was pared by 1 base and J by 5 bases, with 12 bases between. The CDR3 has 14 amino acids. The CDR3 spells CASSPLGTPNEQYF. The CDR3 DNA follows: TGTGCCAGCTCACCACTCGGAACCCCAAACGAGCAGTACTTC.

The V and J genes are TRBV6-6 and TRBJ2-3; perhaps TRBD2 as D (6 bases). Trimming removed 6 bases at V and 2 bases at J, with 15 bases between. The CDR3 has 15 residues. Germline V gene lookup returns CDR1 MNHNY and CDR2 SVGAGI (reference sequence). DNA of the CDR3: TGTGCCAGCAGCCCTCTGACTAGGGTCACAGATACGCAGTATTTT. It yields the protein CASSPLTRVTDTQYF.

The chain is built from TRBV29-1 and TRBJ2-6; TRBD2 matches 10 bases. The germline CDR1 and CDR2 sequences are SQVTM and ANQGSEA. V shed 4 bases and J 2 bases; nucleotides not matched to a gene: 11. This CDR3 region has 18 residues. The CDR3 loop reads CSVVSPLAGVAGANVLTF. CDR3 coding DNA: TGCAGCGTTGTATCACCGCTAGCGGGAGTAGCTGGGGCCAACGTCCTGACTTTC.

The chain uses TRBV7-2 and TRBJ2-7; D call uncertain. The germline V and J ends were trimmed by 3 bases and 5 bases, with 11 bases remaining between them. The CDR3 runs 13 residues. The germline V gene has CDR1 SGHTA and CDR2 FQGNSA. The DNA of the CDR3 is TGTGCCAGCAGCTTTCCCCCGTTAGACGAGCAGTACTTC. Protein product: CASSFPPLDEQYF. The variable domain in full, with the rest retrieved from reference TRBV7-2 and TRBJ2-7, is GAGVSQSPSNKVTEKGKDVELRCDPISGHTALYWYRQSLGQGLEFLIYFQGNSAPDKSGLPSDRFSAERTGGSVSTLTIQRTQQEDSAVYLCASSFPPLDEQYFGPGTRLTVT.

The rearrangement links TRBV9 to TRBJ2-1; a weak D match, TRBD2 (5 bases). Germline CDR1 is SGDLS and CDR2 is YYNGEE. The CDR3 is 17 amino acids. Trimming left V 7 bases short and J 0 bases short, with 20 bases between. DNA of the CDR3: TGTGCCAGCCATCCTTTGTTAGAGGGAAGCTCCTACAATGAGCAGTTCTTC. This gives the protein CASHPLLEGSSYNEQFF.

A note on this clone: This sample also contains other DNA sequences that code for the same CDR3. The gene calls are TRBV5-6 and TRBJ2-5; D call uncertain. V lost 2 bases and J lost 2, with 1 base in between. CDR3 length: 11 amino acids. Germline V gene lookup returns CDR1 SGHDT and CDR2 YYEEEE. The CDR3 is CASSLQETQYF. CDR3 DNA sequence: TGTGCCAGCAGCTTACAAGAGACCCAGTACTTC.

The chain couples TRBV30 to TRBJ1-1, with D possibly TRBD1 on 5 matching bases. The CDR3 consists of 13 residues. CDR1 and CDR2 (germline): GTSNPN, SVGIG (reference sequence). Between the trimmed V and J ends, which lost 3 bases and 0 bases, there was a span of 8 bases. The CDR3 protein is CAWSRVMNTEAFF. The CDR3 region has the DNA TGTGCCTGGAGCAGGGTGATGAACACTGAAGCTTTCTTT.

V is TRBV11-2 and J is TRBJ2-2; 7 positions agree with TRBD2. Trimming cost V 6 bases and J 1 base; bases outside gene matches: 5. Germline assignment: CDR1 SGHAT and CDR2 FQNNGV. This CDR3 region has 15 residues. The CDR3 reads CASRLAELNTGELFF. For the CDR3, the DNA is TGTGCCAGCAGGCTAGCGGAGCTGAACACCGGGGAGCTGTTTTTT.

The J gene is TRBJ1-6, the V gene TRBV30; unclear D gene. Germline assignment: CDR1 GTSNPN and CDR2 SVGIG (reference sequence). V shed 1 base and J shed 6 bases, with 13 bases lying between them. This CDR3 contains 15 residues. This CDR3 is CAWSGRTDLNSPLHF. CDR3 sequence (DNA): TGTGCCTGGAGTGGGCGGACGGACCTTAATTCACCCCTCCACTTT. The full variable domain, its missing parts supplied by reference TRBV30 and TRBJ1-6, is SQTIHQWPATLVQPVGSPLSLECTVEGTSNPNLYWYRQAAGRGLQLLFYSVGIGQISSEVPQNLSASRPQDRQFILSSKKLLLSDSGFYLCAWSGRTDLNSPLHFGNGTRLTVT.

J is TRBJ2-3 and V is TRBV24-1; 7 bases agree with TRBD1. Per germline, CDR1 KGHDR and CDR2 SFDVKD. This CDR3 contains 14 residues. Trimming at V came to 7 bases and at J to 2 bases, leaving 5 bases not matched to a gene. The CDR3 DNA is TGTGCCACCAGCCCCGGGACAGACACAGATACGCAGTATTTT. Translated: CATSPGTDTDTQYF.

The gene calls are TRBV29-1 and TRBJ2-2, with 8 positions matching TRBD1. J gave up 0 bases and V 6 bases, and 15 bases lay outside the gene matches. The CDR3 has 18 residues. Germline loops: CDR1 SQVTM, CDR2 ANQGSEA. Here the CDR3 reads CSVGGQGNSWPNTGELFF. The CDR3 DNA is TGCAGCGTCGGTGGACAGGGTAACTCCTGGCCGAACACCGGGGAGCTGTTTTTT.

V is TRBV29-1 and J is TRBJ2-6, with a weak D call TRBD1 (5 bases). The V gene lost 4 bases and the J gene lost 0 bases, with 10 bases spanning the gap. In germline, CDR1 is SQVTM, CDR2 ANQGSEA. The length of the CDR3 is 15 residues. The CDR3 region has the DNA TGCAGCGTTGCCGACAGCCTCTCTGGGGCCAACGTCCTGACTTTC. As protein: CSVADSLSGANVLTF.

The CDR3 region has the DNA TGTGCCAGCAGCCAAGGAGCTGGCCCAGCCGGGGCCAACGTCCTGACTTTC. Protein sequence: CASSQGAGPAGANVLTF. The gene calls are TRBV4-2 and TRBJ2-6; D gene unclear. CDR1 is LGHNA and CDR2 is YNFKEQ in the germline V gene. The CDR3 is made up of 17 amino acids. Trimming stripped 1 base from V and 4 bases from J, with 14 bases between.

The rearrangement links TRBV19 to TRBJ2-3, with 9 bases that match TRBD1. This CDR3 comprises 15 residues. In germline, CDR1 is LNHDA, CDR2 SQIVND (reference sequence). J lost 6 bases, V lost 1 base, and 5 bases had no gene match. The CDR3 sequence: CASSIAGQGFDTQYF. CDR3 nucleotide sequence: TGTGCCAGTAGTATAGCAGGACAGGGGTTTGATACGCAGTATTTT.

This chain uses TRBV5-4 with TRBJ2-1; 14 positions agree with TRBD2. Germline V lookup: CDR1 SGHNT, CDR2 YYREEE (reference sequence). V was clipped by 4 bases and J by 8 bases; unmatched bases: 8. This CDR3 comprises 16 residues. The CDR3: CASSPGLAGAWHEQFF. The CDR3 DNA is TGTGCCAGCAGCCCGGGACTAGCGGGAGCTTGGCATGAGCAGTTCTTC.

This chain uses TRBV10-1 with TRBJ1-1; a possible D gene is TRBD1 (6 bases). Germline loops: CDR1 WNHNN, CDR2 SYGVQD (reference sequence). Trimming took 3 bases from V and 3 from J, leaving 8 bases between them. There are 13 residues in the CDR3. CDR3 loop: CASSDNRDTEAFF. The CDR3 DNA reads TGCGCCAGCAGTGATAACAGGGACACTGAAGCTTTCTTT.

Of note for this clone: One end of the junction is discordant with germline, which a read error may explain. The rearrangement uses TRBV3-1 (or the pseudogene TRBV3-2) and TRBJ1-1; D unclear. This CDR3 contains 11 residues. Germline V lookup: CDR1 LGHDT, CDR2 YNNKEL (reference sequence). In DNA, the CDR3 is TGTGCCAGCAGCCAAGCAGGCCTCCCCCTATTT. Its protein product is CASSQAGLPLF.

The chain joins TRBV28 to TRBJ2-7, with TRBD1 matching over 10 bases. The germline CDR1 and CDR2 sequences are MDHEN and SYDVKM. The CDR3 sequence is 14 residues long. With 7 bases clipped from V and 4 bases from J, the junction kept 7 bases outside the gene matches. For the CDR3, the DNA is TGTGCCAGCACCCCAAAGGGACAGGGGTACGAGCAGTACTTC. It yields the protein CASTPKGQGYEQYF.

The chain employs TRBV12-1 and TRBJ2-5; the D call of TRBD1 is as the table states it, not checked on the DNA. TRBV12-1 is a pseudogene locus. This CDR3 has 17 amino acids. CDR3 sequence: CASSGRDRGYWKETQYF. The DNA for the CDR3 is TGTGCCAGCAGCGGCCGGGACAGGGGTTATTGGAAAGAGACCCAGTACTTC.

V gene TRBV30 combines with J gene TRBJ1-2; a weak D match, TRBD1 (6 bases). CDR1 GTSNPN and CDR2 SVGIG come from the germline V gene (reference sequence). The CDR3 runs to 15 residues. V lost 3 bases and J lost 1, with 15 bases in between. The CDR3: CAWRVGGGSNYGYTF. The CDR3 nucleotides read TGTGCCTGGAGGGTAGGGGGGGGCAGTAACTATGGCTACACCTTC.

The chain has TRBV15 and TRBJ1-1, with D possibly being TRBD1 (5 bases). Germline V CDR1 and CDR2: LNHNV, YYDKDF (reference sequence). The CDR3 is made up of 16 amino acids. Deletions cut 0 bases from V and 3 bases from J, with 14 bases between. The CDR3 DNA reads as TGTGCCACCAGCAGAGATATCCCGGGGACGGACACTGAAGCTTTCTTT. Protein product: CATSRDIPGTDTEAFF.